The 32 T cell receptor beta chains below come from one sample, sequenced in a study of memory CD4+ T cells and cytomegalovirus serostatus (dated 2019 in TCRdb). Single viable CD3+CD4+CD8-CD45RO+ cells were sorted as memory CD4+ T cells on a FACSAria II. Library preparation used the immunoSEQ multiplex PCR assay. TCRdb retrieved this table from immuneACCESS and kept in-frame rearrangements only. Not all clones are present; in checked studies, unresolved V genes account for under half, and no reason is known for the remainder. This sample is represented by around 61,000 clones; 82% of them were singletons. Clones ranked in the top ten supply approximately 0.43% of the sample. The sequenced material came from memory CD4+ T cells from blood. Source of these receptors: an adult in good health and CMV-seronegative.

The rearrangement joins TRBV5-1 to TRBJ1-1; TRBD1 matches at 7 bases. V shed 4 bases, J shed 3 bases, and the junction held 6 bases outside the gene matches. Per the germline V gene, CDR1 is SGHRS and CDR2 is YFSETQ. The CDR3 is 14 residues long. CDR3 in amino acids: CASSPSGGYTEAFF. Here the CDR3 DNA reads TGCGCCAGCAGCCCCTCAGGGGGGTACACTGAAGCTTTCTTT.

J is TRBJ1-4 and V is TRBV15; TRBD1 matches at 7 bases. Per the germline V gene, CDR1 is LNHNV and CDR2 is YYDKDF (reference sequence). The CDR3 loop spans 15 amino acids. J gave up 3 bases and V 6 bases, and 7 bases lay outside the gene matches. Written as DNA, the CDR3 is TGTGCCACCAGGGAGCCGGGACAGCCTAATGAAAAACTGTTTTTT. Translating it yields CATREPGQPNEKLFF.

This clone was observed a few times. The rearrangement joins TRBV18 to TRBJ1-5; D possibly corresponds to TRBD1 (5 bases). The CDR3 has 14 residues. V dropped 6 bases and J dropped 6 bases, with 15 bases sitting between them. Per the germline V gene, CDR1 is KGHSH and CDR2 is LQKENI. CDR3 sequence reads: CASSERGVGQPQHF. For the CDR3, the DNA is TGTGCCAGCTCCGAACGGGGGGTAGGTCAGCCCCAGCATTTT.

V is TRBV7-2 and J is TRBJ1-2; D is unclear. The V gene's germline CDR1 is SGHTA and CDR2 FQGNSA. Deletions cut 2 bases from V and 6 bases from J, with 10 bases between. The CDR3 is 13 residues long. The CDR3 sequence: CASSLTQTHGYTF. Written as DNA, the CDR3 is TGTGCCAGCAGCTTAACACAGACCCATGGCTACACCTTC.

The chain uses TRBV4-1 and TRBJ1-2, with 9 bases fitting TRBD1. Germline V CDR1 and CDR2: MGHRA, YSYEKL. CDR3 length equals 14 residues. V was clipped by 4 bases and J by 4 bases; unmatched bases: 4. CDR3: CASSPLTGGYGYTF. CDR3 nucleotides: TGCGCCAGCAGCCCCTTGACAGGGGGCTATGGCTACACCTTC.

The CDR3 nucleotides read TGTGCCAGCAGCTTGGCCGTCGATTCCTCTGGGGCCAACGTCCTGACTTTC. Translated, it gives CASSLAVDSSGANVLTF. The V call is TRBV5-8, the J call TRBJ2-6; the D is unclear. The CDR3 is 17 amino acids. Germline CDR1 is SGHTS and CDR2 is YDEGEE. V lost 0 bases and J lost 0, with 10 bases in between.

The chain recombines TRBV29-1 with TRBJ2-3; the D gene could be TRBD1 or TRBD2 (5 bases each). Germline assignment: CDR1 SQVTM and CDR2 ANQGSEA. V lost 2 bases and J lost 1, with 10 bases in between. This CDR3 contains 14 residues. The CDR3 DNA sequence: TGCAGCGTTGAACCCGGGGCCGGCACAGATACGCAGTATTTT. Translating it yields CSVEPGAGTDTQYF.

The chain couples TRBV5-1 to TRBJ1-2, with no clear D. There are 12 residues in the CDR3. The V end lost 0 bases, the J end lost 11 bases, and 11 bases lay between the germline ends. Germline V gives CDR1 SGHRS, CDR2 YFSETQ. CDR3 bases: TGCGCCAGCAGCTTGGGTAGATCGGGTTACACCTTC. Its translation is CASSLGRSGYTF.

The chain carries TRBV7-2 and TRBJ2-1; the D is unclear. CDR1 and CDR2 from the germline V gene are SGHTA and FQGNSA. This CDR3 is 15 amino acids long. The V gene lost 3 bases and the J gene lost 4 bases, with 13 bases spanning the gap. CDR3 bases: TGTGCCAGCAGCTTGTCAATGGACCGGTACAATGAGCAGTTCTTC. It translates to CASSLSMDRYNEQFF.

The rearrangement joins TRBV18 to TRBJ1-1; D might be TRBD1 (6 bases). The V gene lost 1 base and the J gene lost 1 base, with 16 bases spanning the gap. Germline V gene sequence: CDR1 KGHSH, CDR2 LQKENI. The CDR3 is 17 amino acids. The CDR3 DNA reads as TGTGCCAGCTCACCACGCCTCGGACAGACCGGGAACACTGAAGCTTTCTTT. It encodes CASSPRLGQTGNTEAFF.

This chain joins TRBV29-1 and TRBJ2-7; no definite D call. Per germline, CDR1 SQVTM and CDR2 ANQGSEA. Trimming took off 7 bases at V and 0 bases at J, with 7 bases between the two ends. CDR3 size: 11 residues. This CDR3 is CSGGNSYEQYF. DNA for the CDR3: TGCAGCGGAGGCAACTCCTACGAGCAGTACTTC.

J is TRBJ2-3 and V is TRBV7-6; 11 nucleotides agree with TRBD2. This CDR3 contains 19 residues. The ends lost 3 bases at V and 3 bases at J; junction bases unmatched: 14. CDR1 is SGHVS, CDR2 FNYEAQ, per germline. The CDR3 sequence: CASSLNALAGGMGTDTQYF. For the CDR3, the DNA is TGTGCCAGCAGCTTGAACGCGCTAGCGGGGGGTATGGGGACAGATACGCAGTATTTT.

This chain joins TRBV2 and TRBJ2-2; 10 nucleotides line up with TRBD2. V lost 5 bases to trimming and J lost 5 bases; unmatched junction nucleotides: 11. CDR3 size: 17 residues. Germline lookup yields CDR1 SNHLY and CDR2 FYNNEI. Here the CDR3 reads CASSPHLAGVVTGELFF. The CDR3 bases are TGTGCCAGCAGTCCTCACCTAGCGGGGGTGGTGACCGGGGAGCTGTTTTTT.

The J gene is TRBJ2-2, the V gene TRBV2; the D gene is possibly TRBD2 (7 bases). Germline V gene data show CDR1 as SNHLY and CDR2 as FYNNEI. V was pared by 4 bases and J by 7 bases, with 16 bases between. There are 15 residues in the CDR3. CDR3: CASSVAGAPGGELFF. CDR3 DNA: TGTGCCAGCAGTGTTGCGGGGGCCCCTGGCGGGGAGCTGTTTTTT. The full variable domain, rest sourced from reference TRBV2 and TRBJ2-2, is EPEVTQTPSHQVTQMGQEVILRCVPISNHLYFYWYRQILGQKVEFLVSFYNNEISEKSEIFDDQFSVERPDGSNFTLKIRSTKLEDSAMYFCASSVAGAPGGELFFGEGSRLTVL.

The genes are TRBV5-4 and TRBJ2-7; D uncertain. Looked up from germline, CDR1 is SGHNT and CDR2 is YYREEE (reference sequence). CDR3 length: 11 residues. V dropped 3 bases and J dropped 10 bases, with 11 bases sitting between them. Written as DNA, the CDR3 is TGTGCCAGCAGCTCCGACGGTAATCAGTACTTC. It is translated as CASSSDGNQYF. The complete variable domain, with remaining parts taken from reference TRBV5-4 and TRBJ2-7, reads ETGVTQSPTHLIKTRGQQVTLRCSSQSGHNTVSWYQQALGQGPQFIFQYYREEENGRGNFPPRFSGLQFPNYSSELNVNALELDDSALYLCASSSDGNQYFGPGTRLTVT.

The chain couples TRBV27 to TRBJ2-1, with unresolved D. CDR3 length equals 17 residues. Looked up from germline, CDR1 is MNHEY and CDR2 is SMNVEV (reference sequence). Trimming took 5 bases from V and 2 from J, leaving 19 bases between them. CDR3 nucleotides: TGTGCCAGCAGTCCGAACCTAGGTGTCCGACCCTACAATGAGCAGTTCTTC. Translating gives CASSPNLGVRPYNEQFF.

The J gene is TRBJ1-1, the V gene TRBV14; possible D gene TRBD1, 6 bases. This CDR3 has 15 residues. CDR1 and CDR2 from the germline V gene are SGHDN and FVKESK. V was shortened by 2 bases and J by 9 bases, with 19 bases between the two germline ends. The CDR3 region has the DNA TGTGCCAGCAGCCAACTTGGACAGAAAGGGGACCAAGCTTTCTTT. Translation: CASSQLGQKGDQAFF.

Only one count was recorded for this clone. The genes are TRBV28 and TRBJ2-3; TRBD1 is a possible D gene (7 bases). Trimming removed 4 bases from V and 2 bases from J, with 16 bases in between. This CDR3 contains 16 residues. CDR1 and CDR2 (germline): MDHEN, SYDVKM. This chain's CDR3 is CASSYFRGTLTDTQYF. The CDR3, as DNA: TGTGCCAGCAGTTATTTCAGGGGGACTCTCACAGATACGCAGTATTTT.

The chain employs TRBV6-5 and TRBJ2-3; D gene unclear. The CDR3 has 13 residues. The germline V and J ends were trimmed by 2 bases and 6 bases, with 9 bases remaining between them. Germline V CDR1 and CDR2: MNHEY, SVGAGI. The CDR3 nucleotides read TGTGCCAGCAGTTACCGCATTTCGGATACGCAGTATTTT. Translation: CASSYRISDTQYF.

The rearrangement uses TRBV18 and TRBJ2-5; no firm D call. Germline values: CDR1 KGHSH, CDR2 LQKENI. Trimming took 1 base from V and 4 from J, leaving 4 bases between them. The CDR3 totals 12 residues. For the CDR3, the DNA is TGTGCCAGCTCACCACGGGCAGAGACCCAGTACTTC. This sequence encodes CASSPRAETQYF. Supplemented by reference TRBV18 and TRBJ2-5, the full variable domain reads NAGVMQNPRHLVRRRGQEARLRCSPMKGHSHVYWYRQLPEEGLKFMVYLQKENIIDESGMPKERFSAEFPKEGPSILRIQQVVRGDSAAYFCASSPRAETQYFGPGTRLLVL.

This clone appeared once. One end of the junction varies from germline; a read error may be responsible. This chain connects TRBV6-5 to TRBJ2-7; 7 positions agree with TRBD1. Germline V gene data show CDR1 as MNHEY and CDR2 as SVGAGI. This CDR3 contains 13 residues. The CDR3 sequence is CASSYPGTQGEHF. The CDR3 DNA reads as TGTGCCAGCAGTTATCCCGGGACCCAGGGGGAACACTTC.

J is TRBJ2-5 and V is TRBV5-6; D is possibly TRBD1 (7 bases). Trimming cost V 6 bases and J 4 bases, with 22 bases left between them. The CDR3 has 16 amino acids. The germline gives CDR1 SGHDT, CDR2 YYEEEE. The CDR3 loop is CASTETGAGFGETQYF. In nucleotides, the CDR3 is TGTGCCAGCACCGAAACAGGGGCGGGGTTTGGAGAGACCCAGTACTTC. The full variable domain, rest sourced from reference TRBV5-6 and TRBJ2-5, is DAGVTQSPTHLIKTRGQQVTLRCSPKSGHDTVSWYQQALGQGPQFIFQYYEEEERQRGNFPDRFSGHQFPNYSSELNVNALLLGDSALYLCASTETGAGFGETQYFGPGTRLLVL.

The gene calls are TRBV29-1 and TRBJ2-7, with TRBD2 identical over 7 bases. CDR3 length equals 12 residues. J gave up 7 bases and V 3 bases, and 6 bases lay outside the gene matches. Germline V gene data show CDR1 as SQVTM and CDR2 as ANQGSEA. The CDR3 sequence is CSVEGEGREQYF. Written as DNA, the CDR3 is TGCAGCGTTGAGGGGGAGGGAAGGGAGCAGTACTTC.

The chain links TRBV4-2 to TRBJ2-7, with D uncertain. The CDR3 is made up of 17 amino acids. CDR1 is LGHNA and CDR2 is YNFKEQ in the germline V gene. V lost 3 bases and J 2 bases, leaving 20 bases between the germline ends. In nucleotides, the CDR3 is TGTGCCAGCAGCCATTCGGTCGGCGCGCAGCACCCCTACGAGCAGTACTTC. Its translation is CASSHSVGAQHPYEQYF.

The rearrangement joins TRBV27 to TRBJ1-5, with D hard to call. Germline V gene sequence: CDR1 MNHEY, CDR2 SMNVEV (reference sequence). The CDR3 extends over 14 amino acids. Trimming pared 3 bases from V and 2 bases from J, leaving 8 bases between. CDR3 sequence: CASSFSPRNQPQHF. The CDR3 coding sequence is TGTGCCAGCAGTTTTAGTCCGCGCAATCAGCCCCAGCATTTT.

In this sample, this clone turned up once. J is TRBJ2-6 and V is TRBV19; no reliable D call. The V end lost 8 bases, the J end lost 10 bases, and 3 bases lay between the germline ends. CDR1 is LNHDA and CDR2 is SQIVND in the germline V gene (reference sequence). This CDR3 is 9 amino acids long. Here the CDR3 reads CASLNVLTF. Here the CDR3 DNA reads TGTGCCAGTTTAAACGTCCTGACTTTC.

In its sample, this clone was seen a few times. This chain joins TRBV28 and TRBJ2-1; possible D gene TRBD2, 7 bases. V was shortened by 7 bases and J by 10 bases, with 23 bases between the two germline ends. This CDR3 is 15 amino acids long. CDR1 is MDHEN and CDR2 is SYDVKM in the germline V gene. The CDR3 loop reads CASTHPGGPQGEQFF. CDR3 bases: TGTGCCAGCACTCACCCCGGGGGGCCTCAGGGGGAGCAGTTCTTC.

This chain connects TRBV10-3 to TRBJ2-6; TRBD2 agrees at 7 bases. The CDR3 covers 18 residues. Trimming at V came to 2 bases and at J to 2 bases, leaving 9 bases not matched to a gene. The germline V gene encodes CDR1 ENHRY and CDR2 SYGVKD. The CDR3 DNA follows: TGTGCCATCAGTGAGGGGAGGGCAGGGACTCCTGGGGCCAACGTCCTGACTTTC. This sequence encodes CAISEGRAGTPGANVLTF.

V and J are TRBV5-1 and TRBJ1-1, with 9 nucleotides matching TRBD1. The CDR3 loop spans 13 amino acids. V lost 0 bases to trimming and J lost 6 bases; unmatched junction nucleotides: 0. Germline CDR1 and CDR2: SGHRS and YFSETQ. DNA for the CDR3: TGCGCCAGCAGCTTGGGGGACAGGGCTGAAGCTTTCTTT. This gives the protein CASSLGDRAEAFF.

This chain joins TRBV9 and TRBJ2-7, with 9 bases matching TRBD1. Trimming at V came to 4 bases and at J to 1 base, leaving 6 bases not matched to a gene. Per germline, CDR1 SGDLS and CDR2 YYNGEE. The CDR3 consists of 15 residues. For the CDR3, the DNA is TGTGCCAGCAGCCCCCGGGACAGGGATTCCTACGAGCAGTACTTC. This codes for CASSPRDRDSYEQYF.

V is TRBV7-2 and J is TRBJ2-7; 9 nucleotides align to TRBD1. V lost 3 bases and J lost 1; bases outside the gene matches: 4. Germline V gene sequence: CDR1 SGHTA, CDR2 FQGNSA. This CDR3 spans 15 amino acids. For the CDR3, the DNA is TGTGCCAGCAGCTTGTCTGGGACAGGGTCCTACGAGCAGTACTTC. Translating gives CASSLSGTGSYEQYF.

This clone was recorded once. The chain recombines TRBV9 with TRBJ2-3; tentatively, D is TRBD2 (6 bases). V was pared by 0 bases and J by 3 bases, with 17 bases between. The CDR3 runs to 17 residues. Germline V gene data show CDR1 as SGDLS and CDR2 as YYNGEE. CDR3 coding DNA: TGTGCCAGCAGCGTAGGGGCTAGCCGGGGGAGGACAGATACGCAGTATTTT. This translates into CASSVGASRGRTDTQYF.